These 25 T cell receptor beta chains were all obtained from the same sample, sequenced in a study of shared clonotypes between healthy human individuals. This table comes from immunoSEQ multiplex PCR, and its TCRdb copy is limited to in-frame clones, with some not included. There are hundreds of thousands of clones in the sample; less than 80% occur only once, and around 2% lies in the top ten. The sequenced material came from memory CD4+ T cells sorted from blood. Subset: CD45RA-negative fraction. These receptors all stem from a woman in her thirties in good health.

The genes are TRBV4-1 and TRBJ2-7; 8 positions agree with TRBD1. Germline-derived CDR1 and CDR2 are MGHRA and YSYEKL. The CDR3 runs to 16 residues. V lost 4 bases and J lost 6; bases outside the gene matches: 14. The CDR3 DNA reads TGCGCCAGCAGCCCTTTAATAACTACCGGGACAGGCGAGCAGTACTTC. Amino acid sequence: CASSPLITTGTGEQYF.

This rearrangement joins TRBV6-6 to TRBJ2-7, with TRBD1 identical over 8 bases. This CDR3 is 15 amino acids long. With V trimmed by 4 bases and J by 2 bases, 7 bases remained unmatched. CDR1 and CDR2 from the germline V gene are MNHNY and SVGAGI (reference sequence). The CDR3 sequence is CASSFDRGMAYEQYF. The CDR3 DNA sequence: TGTGCCAGCAGTTTCGACAGGGGTATGGCCTACGAGCAGTACTTC.

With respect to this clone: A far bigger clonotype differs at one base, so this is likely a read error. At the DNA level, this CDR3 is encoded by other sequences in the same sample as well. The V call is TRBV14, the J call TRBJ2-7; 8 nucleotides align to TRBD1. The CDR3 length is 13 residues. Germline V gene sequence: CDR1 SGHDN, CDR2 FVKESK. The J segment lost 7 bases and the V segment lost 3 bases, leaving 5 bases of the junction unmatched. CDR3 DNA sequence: TGTGCCAGCAGCCAGGTGTGGACAGGGGAGCAGTACTTC. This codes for CASSQVWTGEQYF.

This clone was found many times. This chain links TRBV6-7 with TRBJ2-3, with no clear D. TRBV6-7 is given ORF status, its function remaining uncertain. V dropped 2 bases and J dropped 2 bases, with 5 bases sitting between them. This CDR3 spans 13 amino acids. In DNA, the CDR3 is TGTGCCAGCAGTTACCCATCCACAGATACGCAGTATTTT. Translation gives CASSYPSTDTQYF.

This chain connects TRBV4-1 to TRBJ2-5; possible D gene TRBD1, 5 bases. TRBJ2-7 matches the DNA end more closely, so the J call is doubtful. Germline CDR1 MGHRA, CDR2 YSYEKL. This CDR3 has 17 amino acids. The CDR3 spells CASSQRQTQGVGYEQYF. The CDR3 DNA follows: TGCGCCAGCAGCCAAAGACAGACCCAAGGGGTAGGCTACGAGCAGTACTTC.

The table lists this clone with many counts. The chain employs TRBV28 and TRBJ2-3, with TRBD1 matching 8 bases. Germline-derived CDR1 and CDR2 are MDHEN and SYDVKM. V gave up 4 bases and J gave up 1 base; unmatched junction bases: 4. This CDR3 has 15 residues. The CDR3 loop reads CASSSLTGGTDTQYF. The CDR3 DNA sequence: TGTGCCAGCAGTTCGTTGACAGGGGGCACAGATACGCAGTATTTT.

The CDR3: CASIGVSDTQYF. In DNA form, the CDR3 reads TGTGCCAGTATAGGGGTATCAGATACGCAGTATTTT. The chain recombines TRBV19 with TRBJ2-3, with D maybe TRBD1 (5 bases). Germline V gene data show CDR1 as LNHDA and CDR2 as SQIVND (reference sequence). Trimming shortened V by 7 bases and J by 4 bases, and 9 bases separated the two germline ends. The CDR3 has 12 amino acids.

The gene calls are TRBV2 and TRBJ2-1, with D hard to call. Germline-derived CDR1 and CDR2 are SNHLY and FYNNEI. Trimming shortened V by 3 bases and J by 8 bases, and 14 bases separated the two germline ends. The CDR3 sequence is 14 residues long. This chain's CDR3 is CASSDFPLVDEQFF. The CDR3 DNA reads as TGTGCCAGCAGTGACTTCCCCCTGGTAGATGAGCAGTTCTTC.

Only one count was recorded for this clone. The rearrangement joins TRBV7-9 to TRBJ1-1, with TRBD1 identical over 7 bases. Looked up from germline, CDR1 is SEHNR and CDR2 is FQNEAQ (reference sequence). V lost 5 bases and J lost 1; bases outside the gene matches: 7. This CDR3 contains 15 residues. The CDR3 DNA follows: TGTGCCAGCAGCGAGGGACAGCCAGGGAACACTGAAGCTTTCTTT. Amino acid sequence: CASSEGQPGNTEAFF.

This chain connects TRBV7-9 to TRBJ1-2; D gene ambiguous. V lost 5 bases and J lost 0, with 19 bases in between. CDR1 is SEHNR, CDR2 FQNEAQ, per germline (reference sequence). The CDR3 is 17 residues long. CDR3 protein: CASSPRSGLHANYGYTF. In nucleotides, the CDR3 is TGTGCCAGCAGCCCTCGGAGCGGGCTCCACGCTAACTATGGCTACACCTTC.

The CDR3, as DNA: TGCGCCAGCAGGGGGACAGACTGGGGGAATGAGCAGTTCTTC. Residues: CASRGTDWGNEQFF. The chain employs TRBV5-1 and TRBJ2-1; TRBD1 aligns across 7 bases. This CDR3 contains 14 residues. V trimming: 5 bases; J trimming: 7 bases; junction bases outside the gene matches: 9. CDR1 and CDR2 (germline): SGHRS, YFSETQ.

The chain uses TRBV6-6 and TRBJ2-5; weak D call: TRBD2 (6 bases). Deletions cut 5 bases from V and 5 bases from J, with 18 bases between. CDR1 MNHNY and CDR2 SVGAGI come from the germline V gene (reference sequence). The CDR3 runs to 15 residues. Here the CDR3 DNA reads TGTGCCAGCAGTACCGGACTACCCGGTCGGGAGACCCAGTACTTC. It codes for CASSTGLPGRETQYF.

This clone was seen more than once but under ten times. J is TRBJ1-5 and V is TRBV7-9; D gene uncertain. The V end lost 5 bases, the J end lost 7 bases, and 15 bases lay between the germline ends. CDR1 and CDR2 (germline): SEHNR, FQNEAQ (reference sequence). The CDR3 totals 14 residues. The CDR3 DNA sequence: TGTGCCAGCAGCCCAATGGGGTCGGAGCAGCCCCAGCATTTT. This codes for CASSPMGSEQPQHF.

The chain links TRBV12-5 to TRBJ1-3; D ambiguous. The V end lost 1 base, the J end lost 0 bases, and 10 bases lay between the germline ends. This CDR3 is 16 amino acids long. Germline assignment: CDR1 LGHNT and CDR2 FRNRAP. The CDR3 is CASGLGLTLSGNTIYF. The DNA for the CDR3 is TGTGCTAGTGGTTTGGGATTGACACTCTCTGGAAACACCATATATTTT.

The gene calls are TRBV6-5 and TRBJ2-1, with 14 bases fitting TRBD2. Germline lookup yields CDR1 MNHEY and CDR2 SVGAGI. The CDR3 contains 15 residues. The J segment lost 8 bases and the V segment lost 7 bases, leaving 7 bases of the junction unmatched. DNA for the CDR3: TGTGCCAGCACCCACCGGACTAGCGGGAGGCATGAGCAGTTCTTC. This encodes CASTHRTSGRHEQFF.

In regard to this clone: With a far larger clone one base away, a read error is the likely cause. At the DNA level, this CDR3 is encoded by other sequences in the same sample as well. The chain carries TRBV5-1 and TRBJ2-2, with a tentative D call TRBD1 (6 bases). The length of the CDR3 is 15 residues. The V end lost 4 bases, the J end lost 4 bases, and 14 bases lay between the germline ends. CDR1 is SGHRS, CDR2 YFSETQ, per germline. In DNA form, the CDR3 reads TGCGCCAGCAGCCGCACGGGACAAAGCACCGGGGAGCTGTTTTTT. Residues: CASSRTGQSTGELFF.

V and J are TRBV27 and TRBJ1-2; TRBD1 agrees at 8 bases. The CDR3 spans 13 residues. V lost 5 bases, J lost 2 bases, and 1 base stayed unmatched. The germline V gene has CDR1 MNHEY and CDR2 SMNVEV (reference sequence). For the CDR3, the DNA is TGTGCCAGCAGTCGACAGGGGAACTATGGCTACACCTTC. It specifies CASSRQGNYGYTF.

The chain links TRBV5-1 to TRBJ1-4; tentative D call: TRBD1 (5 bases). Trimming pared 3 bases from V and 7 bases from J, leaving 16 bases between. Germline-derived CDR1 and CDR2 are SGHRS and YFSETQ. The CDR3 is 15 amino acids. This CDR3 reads CASSYTARDGEKLFF. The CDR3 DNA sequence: TGCGCCAGCAGCTACACCGCCAGGGATGGTGAAAAACTGTTTTTT.

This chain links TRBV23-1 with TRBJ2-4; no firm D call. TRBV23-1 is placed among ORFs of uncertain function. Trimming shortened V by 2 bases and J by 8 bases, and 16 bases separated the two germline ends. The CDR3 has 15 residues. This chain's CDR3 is CASSQGNPTSDIQYF. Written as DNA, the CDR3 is TGCGCCAGCAGTCAAGGGAACCCGACCAGCGACATTCAGTACTTC.

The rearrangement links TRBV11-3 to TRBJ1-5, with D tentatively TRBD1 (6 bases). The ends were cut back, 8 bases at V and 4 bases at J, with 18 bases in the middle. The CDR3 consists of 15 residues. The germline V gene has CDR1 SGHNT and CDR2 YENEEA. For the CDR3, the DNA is TGTGCCAGCCACGTTTGTCACAGGGTAAATCAGCCCCAGCATTTT. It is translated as CASHVCHRVNQPQHF.

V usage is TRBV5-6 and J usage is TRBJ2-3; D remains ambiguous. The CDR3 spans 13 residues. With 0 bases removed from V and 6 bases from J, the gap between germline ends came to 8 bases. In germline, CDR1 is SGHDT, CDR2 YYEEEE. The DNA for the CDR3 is TGTGCCAGCAGCTTGGAGACGTCGGATACGCAGTATTTT. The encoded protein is CASSLETSDTQYF.

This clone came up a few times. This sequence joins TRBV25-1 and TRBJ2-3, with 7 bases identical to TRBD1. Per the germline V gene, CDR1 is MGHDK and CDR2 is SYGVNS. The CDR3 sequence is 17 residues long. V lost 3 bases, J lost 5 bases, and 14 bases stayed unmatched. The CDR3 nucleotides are TGTGCCAGCAGTGATGACAGTTACCGGGACAGACTAGATACGCAGTATTTT. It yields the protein CASSDDSYRDRLDTQYF.

The CDR3 protein is CASSLNSETYNEQFF. The CDR3 DNA sequence: TGTGCCAGCAGCTTAAATAGCGAAACCTACAATGAGCAGTTCTTC. V and J are TRBV7-6 and TRBJ2-1, with D possibly TRBD2 on 5 matching bases. Trimming shortened V by 2 bases and J by 2 bases, and 10 bases separated the two germline ends. CDR3 length: 15 residues. The germline gives CDR1 SGHVS, CDR2 FNYEAQ.

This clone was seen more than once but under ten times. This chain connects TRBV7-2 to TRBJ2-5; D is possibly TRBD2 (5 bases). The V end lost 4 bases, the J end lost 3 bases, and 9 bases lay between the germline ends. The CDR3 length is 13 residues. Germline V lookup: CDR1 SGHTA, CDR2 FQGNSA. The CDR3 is CASSYGEKETQYF. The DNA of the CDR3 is TGTGCCAGCAGCTACGGGGAAAAAGAGACCCAGTACTTC.

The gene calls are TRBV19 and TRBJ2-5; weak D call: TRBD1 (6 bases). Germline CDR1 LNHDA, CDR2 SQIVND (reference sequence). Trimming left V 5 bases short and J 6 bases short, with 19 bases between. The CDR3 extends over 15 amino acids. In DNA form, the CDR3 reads TGTGCCAGTAGTCTCGGAACAGGGAGCGGAAAGACCCAGTACTTC. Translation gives CASSLGTGSGKTQYF.